Given below is one T cell receptor beta chain in context. Some clones are missing from TCRdb's copy, which holds only in-frame ones; the method was immunoSEQ multiplex PCR. The data show 110,000 to 150,000 clones, approximately 86% seen once. This sample is part of a study of blood T cell repertoires in COVID-19. Study summary: The study drew acute and convalescent COVID-19 samples from the United States, Italy and Spain. Nucleic acid was either cDNA or gDNA, and it came from T cells, B-cell-depleted T cells, or PBMCs.

This CDR3 has 13 residues. Germline values: CDR1 SGHTA, CDR2 FQGNSA. Trimming pared 10 bases from V and 4 bases from J, leaving 16 bases between. The age range of participants was roughly 18 to 90 years, with residence in about 25 US areas. The recovered donors of Cohort 3 showed two negative PCRs, clearance, or symptom resolution. Sequencing was done on a sample of PBMCs or T cells enriched from blood (not recorded which). The rearrangement joins TRBV7-2 to TRBJ1-2; D is unresolved. This clonotype originated in a middle-aged woman who had recovered from COVID-19. CDR3 residues: CANSTKGGYGYTF. CDR3 DNA: TGTGCCAACAGTACCAAAGGAGGCTATGGCTACACCTTC.